The entry that follows covers one T cell receptor beta chain sequence. Its antigen is as yet unknown. The data were taken from a study of T cell clonotyping in hematopoietic cell transplantation. The V gene end was trimmed by 1 base and the J gene end by 5 bases; junction bases not matched to a gene: 7. Looked up from germline, CDR1 is GTSNPN and CDR2 is SVGIG (reference sequence). The CDR3 is 14 amino acids. Study findings and constraints: Pathologically expanded recipient clonotypes increased progressively from day 30 to day 180 as diversity fell. At the given depth, recipient repertoires were over 97% de novo clonotypes. Higher Inverse Simpson Index values in graft donor and pretransplant recipient predicted broader posttransplant TCR diversity.

TCRdb keeps only in-frame clones here, not all; method: immunoSEQ multiplex PCR. Seen here are some 13,000 clones, 94% observed once, and the top ten hold under 5.5%. Samples: about 28 days before transplant, then days 30, 100 and 180 after. Material: PBMCs, obtained 30 days after allogeneic stem cell transplant. The TCR was taken from a male patient between 55 and 70 years old who had an allogeneic stem cell transplant from an unrelated donor, so the T cells may come from the graft donor. Some clones in this sample may be carry-over from other donors' samples. The genes are TRBV30 and TRBJ2-5; 7 nucleotides match TRBD2. The CDR3, as DNA: TGTGCCTGGAGTGGGGGGGGGTTTAGGGAGACCCAGTACTTC. It encodes CAWSGGGFRETQYF.